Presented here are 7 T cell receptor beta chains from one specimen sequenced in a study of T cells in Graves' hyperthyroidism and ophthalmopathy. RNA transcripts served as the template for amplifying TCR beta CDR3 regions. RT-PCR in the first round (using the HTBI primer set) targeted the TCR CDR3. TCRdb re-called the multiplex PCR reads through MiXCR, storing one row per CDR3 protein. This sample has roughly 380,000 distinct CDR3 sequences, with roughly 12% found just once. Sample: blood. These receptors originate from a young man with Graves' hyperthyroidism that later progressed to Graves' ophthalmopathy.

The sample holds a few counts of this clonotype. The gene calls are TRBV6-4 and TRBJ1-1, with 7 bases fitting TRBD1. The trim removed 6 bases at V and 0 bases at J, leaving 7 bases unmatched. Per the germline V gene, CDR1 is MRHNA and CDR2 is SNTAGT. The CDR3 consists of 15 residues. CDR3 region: CASSPSQGVNTEAFF. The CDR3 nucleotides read TGTGCCAGCAGCCCTTCCCAGGGGGTGAACACTGAAGCTTTCTTT.

This chain's CDR3 is CSARGFSGTSGQSSYNEQFF. The CDR3 region has the DNA TGCAGCGCCCGAGGGTTCTCCGGGACTAGCGGGCAAAGCTCCTACAATGAGCAGTTCTTC. The rearrangement joins TRBV29-1 to TRBJ2-1, with 12 bases that match TRBD2. J lost 0 bases, V lost 7 bases, and 19 bases had no gene match. The CDR3 consists of 20 residues. Germline V gene lookup returns CDR1 SQVTM and CDR2 ANQGSEA.

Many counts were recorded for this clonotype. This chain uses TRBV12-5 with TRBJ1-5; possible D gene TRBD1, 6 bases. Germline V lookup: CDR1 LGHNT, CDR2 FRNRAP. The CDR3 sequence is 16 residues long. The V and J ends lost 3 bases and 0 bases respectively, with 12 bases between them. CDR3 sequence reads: CASGFWTVYSNQPQHF. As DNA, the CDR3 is TGTGCTAGTGGTTTCTGGACAGTTTATAGCAATCAGCCCCAGCATTTT.

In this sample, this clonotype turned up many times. The CDR3 nucleotides read TGTGCCAGCAGCTACGACAGGGGTGGCTCCTACAATGAGCAGTTCTTC. It encodes CASSYDRGGSYNEQFF. The J gene is TRBJ2-1, the V gene TRBV7-3; 8 bases align to TRBD1. The CDR3 consists of 16 residues. J was trimmed by 0 bases and V by 4 bases; bases with no gene match: 5. Looked up from germline, CDR1 is SGHTA and CDR2 is FQGTGA.

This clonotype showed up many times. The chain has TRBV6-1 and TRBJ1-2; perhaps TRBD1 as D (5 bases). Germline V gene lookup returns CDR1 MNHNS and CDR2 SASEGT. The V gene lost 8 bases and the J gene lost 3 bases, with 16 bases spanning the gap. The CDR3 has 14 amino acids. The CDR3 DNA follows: TGTGCCAGCTTAGGGGTCCAAGGAGACTATGGCTACACCTTC. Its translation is CASLGVQGDYGYTF.

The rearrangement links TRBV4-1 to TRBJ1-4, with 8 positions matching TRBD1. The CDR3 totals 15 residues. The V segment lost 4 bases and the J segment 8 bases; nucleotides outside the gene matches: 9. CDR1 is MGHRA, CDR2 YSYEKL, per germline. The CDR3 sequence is CASSRRTGSEEKLFF. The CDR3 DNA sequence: TGCGCCAGCAGCCGTCGGACAGGGTCCGAGGAAAAACTGTTTTTT.

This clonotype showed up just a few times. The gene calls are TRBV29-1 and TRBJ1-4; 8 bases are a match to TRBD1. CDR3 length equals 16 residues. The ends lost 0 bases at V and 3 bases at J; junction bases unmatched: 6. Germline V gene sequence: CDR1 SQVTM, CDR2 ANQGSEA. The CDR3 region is CSVEDRTGGPNEKLFF. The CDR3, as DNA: TGCAGCGTTGAAGATCGTACAGGGGGGCCTAATGAAAAACTGTTTTTT.